These 27 T cell receptor beta chains came from one sample sequenced in a study of Tregs in tolerant kidney transplant recipients. Their specific antigens are unknown. Generated by immunoSEQ multiplex PCR, the TCRdb table keeps only in-frame clones and is missing some. The profile shows about 1,700 clones, roughly 70% of them singletons. The sample comprised CD8+ T cells from blood cultured with allogeneic cells. The receptors derive from a human donor in good health.

J is TRBJ1-1 and V is TRBV11-1; no firm D call. Trimming removed 1 base at V and 0 bases at J, with 3 bases between. The CDR3 totals 13 residues. Germline assignment: CDR1 SGHAT and CDR2 FQDESV (reference sequence). CDR3 nucleotide sequence: TGTGCCAGCAGCTTAGGGATGAACACTGAAGCTTTCTTT. It is translated as CASSLGMNTEAFF.

This clone was picked up a small number of times. The chain carries TRBV28 and TRBJ2-3; a possible D gene is TRBD1 (6 bases). V lost 3 bases and J 2 bases, leaving 21 bases between the germline ends. CDR1 and CDR2 (germline): MDHEN, SYDVKM. The CDR3 has 18 amino acids. CDR3 protein: CASSFPRGQMTYTDTQYF. The CDR3 DNA reads as TGTGCCAGCAGTTTTCCCAGGGGCCAAATGACCTACACAGATACGCAGTATTTT.

This sequence joins TRBV6-5 and TRBJ1-2; D ambiguous. CDR3 length equals 15 residues. V was pared by 3 bases and J by 2 bases, with 13 bases between. Germline V gene data show CDR1 as MNHEY and CDR2 as SVGAGI. The CDR3 spells CASSYSAGLNYGYTF. In DNA form, the CDR3 reads TGTGCCAGCAGTTATTCCGCCGGGTTAAACTATGGCTACACCTTC.

The chain uses TRBV13 and TRBJ1-2, with 8 bases that match TRBD1. CDR3 length: 15 residues. J was trimmed by 6 bases and V by 2 bases; bases with no gene match: 8. Germline V gene lookup returns CDR1 PRHDT and CDR2 FYEKMQ (reference sequence). The CDR3 region is CASSLFPGQVNGYTF. CDR3 nucleotides: TGTGCCAGCAGCTTATTCCCGGGACAGGTGAATGGCTACACCTTC.

The rearrangement joins TRBV5-4 to TRBJ2-7; the D is unclear. Germline CDR1 and CDR2: SGHNT and YYREEE (reference sequence). Trimming cost V 1 base and J 7 bases, with 12 bases left between them. The CDR3 is 13 residues long. Here the CDR3 DNA reads TGTGCCAGCAGCTTGTCCGGTCTTGGGGAGCAGTACTTC. This encodes CASSLSGLGEQYF.

The chain carries TRBV2 and TRBJ1-2, with a weak D call TRBD1 (6 bases). Trimming removed 9 bases at V and 4 bases at J, with 9 bases between. Per germline, CDR1 SNHLY and CDR2 FYNNEI. The CDR3 runs to 11 residues. The DNA of the CDR3 is TGTGCCAGACAGGGTTCCTATGGCTACACCTTC. Protein product: CARQGSYGYTF.

The chain employs TRBV4-1 and TRBJ2-7, with D perhaps matching TRBD1 (6 bases). Germline CDR1 MGHRA, CDR2 YSYEKL. The V gene lost 4 bases and the J gene lost 3 bases, with 16 bases spanning the gap. This CDR3 is 15 amino acids long. The CDR3 sequence is CASSPHEGVDYEQYF. The CDR3 DNA reads TGCGCCAGCAGCCCCCACGAGGGGGTCGACTACGAGCAGTACTTC.

DNA of the CDR3: TGTGCCAGCAGCGCCCGGGACACTAACTATGGCTACACCTTC. Protein product: CASSARDTNYGYTF. J is TRBJ1-2 and V is TRBV5-8; TRBD1 is a possible D gene (6 bases). Germline-derived CDR1 and CDR2 are SGHTS and YDEGEE. V lost 4 bases and J lost 0, with 10 bases in between. The CDR3 is 14 residues long.

This chain connects TRBV6-5 to TRBJ2-7; 12 nucleotides agree with TRBD2. The CDR3 is made up of 15 amino acids. J lost 2 bases, V lost 6 bases, and 5 bases had no gene match. Germline lookup yields CDR1 MNHEY and CDR2 SVGAGI. Written as DNA, the CDR3 is TGTGCCAGCAGCGGGCTAGCGGGAGGGACCTACGAGCAGTACTTC. Translation: CASSGLAGGTYEQYF.

This chain links TRBV19 with TRBJ1-1; 8 bases map to TRBD1. This CDR3 comprises 15 residues. CDR1 and CDR2 (germline): LNHDA, SQIVND (reference sequence). Trimming cost V 6 bases and J 4 bases; bases outside gene matches: 10. The CDR3: CASRGQGRAPTEAFF. In DNA form, the CDR3 reads TGTGCCAGTAGAGGACAGGGAAGAGCTCCCACTGAAGCTTTCTTT.

The J gene is TRBJ1-1, the V gene TRBV7-9; D is undetermined. With 0 bases removed from V and 10 bases from J, the gap between germline ends came to 12 bases. Looked up from germline, CDR1 is SEHNR and CDR2 is FQNEAQ (reference sequence). The CDR3 is made up of 13 amino acids. The CDR3 coding sequence is TGTGCCAGCAGCTTAGCTGACCCCCGGGGAGCTTTCTTT. Its translation: CASSLADPRGAFF.

The chain uses TRBV6-7 and TRBJ2-5; TRBD1 might be the D (6 bases). Being an ORF, TRBV6-7 has a function that is uncertain. This CDR3 region has 16 residues. V was clipped by 5 bases and J by 1 base, with 17 bases between them. This CDR3 reads CASSDVGTLFQETQYF. In DNA form, the CDR3 reads TGTGCCAGCAGTGACGTCGGGACACTTTTCCAAGAGACCCAGTACTTC.

V and J are TRBV7-9 and TRBJ2-7; TRBD1 agrees at 7 bases. CDR1 and CDR2 from the germline V gene are SEHNR and FQNEAQ (reference sequence). The V and J ends lost 5 bases and 0 bases, in that order; junction bases with no gene match: 7. The CDR3 is 15 amino acids. The CDR3 nucleotides read TGTGCCAGCAGCCGACCGACAGGGAGCTCCTACGAGCAGTACTTC. As protein: CASSRPTGSSYEQYF.

This clone turned up a few times. This rearrangement joins TRBV27 to TRBJ1-1, with D possibly being TRBD1 (6 bases). The length of the CDR3 is 14 residues. The ends were cut back, 0 bases at V and 11 bases at J, with 16 bases in the middle. Germline CDR1 and CDR2: MNHEY and SMNVEV (reference sequence). As DNA, the CDR3 is TGTGCCAGCAGTTTATCGGTAGGGGGGGTGGAGGCTTTCTTT. Translated, it gives CASSLSVGGVEAFF.

The chain uses TRBV2 and TRBJ2-7; TRBD2 agrees at 11 bases. Trimming at V came to 1 base and at J to 3 bases, leaving 11 bases not matched to a gene. The germline V gene has CDR1 SNHLY and CDR2 FYNNEI. The CDR3 length is 18 residues. The CDR3 DNA follows: TGTGCCAGCAGTGAAGTGGAGGTAGCGGGGGGGCCAAACTACGAGCAGTACTTC. Translating it yields CASSEVEVAGGPNYEQYF.

The J gene is TRBJ2-7, the V gene TRBV5-6; a weak D match, TRBD2 (5 bases). The CDR3 is made up of 14 amino acids. V lost 3 bases to trimming and J lost 2 bases, with 12 bases between them. From germline, CDR1 is SGHDT and CDR2 YYEEEE. The CDR3 sequence is CASSWGVGAYEQYF. CDR3 coding DNA: TGTGCCAGCAGCTGGGGAGTCGGCGCCTACGAGCAGTACTTC.

In its sample, this clone was seen a few times. The genes are TRBV28 and TRBJ1-3; 7 bases agree with TRBD1. CDR3 length: 19 amino acids. Trimming cost V 4 bases and J 4 bases; bases outside gene matches: 19. Germline V CDR1 and CDR2: MDHEN, SYDVKM. The CDR3 is CASSSPAGRQGGLGNTIYF. In nucleotides, the CDR3 is TGTGCCAGCAGTTCCCCGGCGGGGCGCCAAGGGGGCCTAGGAAACACCATATATTTT.

The gene calls are TRBV19 and TRBJ1-3; perhaps TRBD1 as D (5 bases). Germline V gene data show CDR1 as LNHDA and CDR2 as SQIVND (reference sequence). V was cut by 6 bases and J by 0 bases, with 12 bases left in between. This CDR3 is built from 15 residues. The DNA of the CDR3 is TGTGCCAGTAGCGGGGACCCCTTCTCTGGAAACACCATATATTTT. Its translation: CASSGDPFSGNTIYF.

The chain joins TRBV19 to TRBJ1-2; TRBD1 is a possible D gene (5 bases). This CDR3 spans 15 amino acids. The V and J ends lost 5 bases and 4 bases respectively, with 17 bases between them. Germline CDR1 LNHDA, CDR2 SQIVND (reference sequence). DNA for the CDR3: TGTGCCAGTAGTCCCGCCGACACGGGGGGCTATGGCTACACCTTC. Translation gives CASSPADTGGYGYTF. Based on the CDR3 plus reference TRBV19 and TRBJ1-2, the full variable domain is DGGITQSPKYLFRKEGQNVTLSCEQNLNHDAMYWYRQDPGQGLRLIYYSQIVNDFQKGDIAEGYSVSREKKESFPLTVTSAQKNPTAFYLCASSPADTGGYGYTFGSGTRLTVV.

V is TRBV27 and J is TRBJ2-7, with D perhaps matching TRBD1 (5 bases). The germline gives CDR1 MNHEY, CDR2 SMNVEV (reference sequence). The CDR3 sequence is 14 residues long. Trimming took off 3 bases at V and 3 bases at J, with 12 bases between the two ends. CDR3 residues: CASSFGDSLYEQYF. CDR3 DNA: TGTGCCAGCAGTTTCGGCGACAGTCTCTACGAGCAGTACTTC.

The J gene is TRBJ1-1, the V gene TRBV10-2; no definite D call. CDR1 is WSHSY, CDR2 SAAADI, per germline. There are 13 residues in the CDR3. Trimming pared 8 bases from V and 3 bases from J, leaving 13 bases between. The CDR3 nucleotides are TGCGCCAGCTATACCTCTTCGTACACTGAAGCTTTCTTT. This translates into CASYTSSYTEAFF.

J is TRBJ2-7 and V is TRBV11-1; TRBD1 aligns across 7 bases. V was pared by 5 bases and J by 5 bases, with 3 bases of the junction left unmatched. The CDR3 is 12 amino acids. Looked up from germline, CDR1 is SGHAT and CDR2 is FQDESV (reference sequence). In DNA, the CDR3 is TGTGCCAGCAGCACGACAGGGAACGAGCAGTACTTC. This codes for CASSTTGNEQYF.

The rearrangement joins TRBV30 to TRBJ2-1; tentative D call: TRBD2 (6 bases). The CDR3 has 15 amino acids. Trimming left V 3 bases short and J 0 bases short, with 12 bases between. CDR1 is GTSNPN, CDR2 SVGIG, per germline (reference sequence). The DNA of the CDR3 is TGTGCCTGGAGAGGGGCGGGGAGCTCCTACAATGAGCAGTTCTTC. It translates to CAWRGAGSSYNEQFF.

This chain links TRBV21-1 with TRBJ2-7; the table's TRBD2 call for D was not verified on the DNA. TRBV21-1 is annotated as a pseudogene. This CDR3 region has 17 residues. CDR3 amino acids: CASSNPAGGGGSYEQYF. The CDR3 DNA follows: TGTGCCAGCAGCAATCCAGCGGGAGGAGGAGGCTCCTACGAGCAGTACTTC.

This chain links TRBV5-1 with TRBJ2-1, with a weak D call TRBD1 (6 bases). CDR1 and CDR2 from the germline V gene are SGHRS and YFSETQ. The CDR3 is 15 amino acids. V lost 4 bases and J lost 1, with 12 bases in between. CDR3 loop: CASSPWGQSYNEQFF. The CDR3 DNA reads TGCGCCAGCAGCCCCTGGGGGCAGTCCTACAATGAGCAGTTCTTC.

The chain carries TRBV14 and TRBJ2-7, with 12 positions matching TRBD2. In germline, CDR1 is SGHDN, CDR2 FVKESK. The CDR3 is 14 amino acids. With V trimmed by 6 bases and J by 2 bases, 2 bases remained unmatched. The chain's CDR3 is CASRRTSGTYEQYF. The CDR3 DNA sequence: TGTGCCAGCAGACGGACTAGCGGGACCTACGAGCAGTACTTC.

V is TRBV9 and J is TRBJ2-7; D might be TRBD1 or TRBD2, each matching 5 bases. CDR3 length equals 15 residues. Germline loops: CDR1 SGDLS, CDR2 YYNGEE. The V gene lost 4 bases and the J gene lost 4 bases, with 18 bases spanning the gap. The CDR3 here is CASSLGPLSSYEQYF. The DNA of the CDR3 is TGTGCCAGCAGCTTGGGACCTTTATCCTCATACGAGCAGTACTTC.